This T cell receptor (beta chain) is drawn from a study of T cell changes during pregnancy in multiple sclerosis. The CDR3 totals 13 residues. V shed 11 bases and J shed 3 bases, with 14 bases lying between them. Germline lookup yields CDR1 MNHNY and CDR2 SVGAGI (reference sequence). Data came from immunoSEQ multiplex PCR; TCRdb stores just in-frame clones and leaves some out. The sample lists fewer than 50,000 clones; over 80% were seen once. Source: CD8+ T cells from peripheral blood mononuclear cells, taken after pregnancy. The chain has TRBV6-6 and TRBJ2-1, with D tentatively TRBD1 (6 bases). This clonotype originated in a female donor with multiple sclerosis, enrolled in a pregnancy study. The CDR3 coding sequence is TGTGCCGGGACGGACAGTTTCTACAATGAGCAGTTCTTC. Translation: CAGTDSFYNEQFF.